The entry that follows covers one T cell receptor beta chain sequence. Its specificity is unknown. Losses at the gene ends were 4 bases for V and 0 bases for J; bases not matched to a gene: 3. Germline-derived CDR1 and CDR2 are LGHNA and YNFKEQ. This CDR3 has 16 amino acids. Profiling relied on immunoSEQ multiplex PCR, and the TCRdb table lists in-frame clones only, not all of them. Found here are 150,000 to 250,000 clones, 84% of them singletons; the top ten hold 13%. The data derive from a study of cytomegalovirus exposure and HLA in healthy donors. About the research overall: The 500 to 750 first-cohort repertoires and the roughly 120 validation repertoires shared the same platform, a later analysis reported. The study, taken as a whole, reports: A list of roughly 160 TCR beta chains associated with cytomegalovirus was given. The classifier reportedly diagnosed cytomegalovirus status with high specificity and sensitivity.

V and J are TRBV4-2 and TRBJ2-1; 10 nucleotides match TRBD1. The source is a woman aged 25 to 39 in good health and CMV-seropositive. What was sequenced was PBMCs. The CDR3 loop is CASSRDRGGSYNEQFF. In nucleotides, the CDR3 is TGTGCCAGCAGCCGGGACAGGGGTGGCTCCTACAATGAGCAGTTCTTC.